This TCR beta chain was captured by sequencing in a study of cytomegalovirus exposure and HLA in healthy donors. General observations from the study: In vitro experiments confirmed that a few CMV-associated chains were specific for CMV antigens. As was reported, the classifier diagnosed cytomegalovirus status with high specificity and sensitivity. Many donors shared some public TCRs, even though most TCR sequences were rare.

CDR3 length equals 14 residues. Trimming took off 1 base at V and 6 bases at J, with 12 bases between the two ends. The V gene's germline CDR1 is SEHNR and CDR2 FQNEAQ (reference sequence). It was the approximately 120-subject validation cohort, separate from the roughly 700-subject first cohort, to which the donors belonged. The protocol was immunoSEQ multiplex PCR, while the TCRdb copy is restricted to in-frame clones and leaves out a portion. The table has approximately 190,000 clones, around 83% seen once. On this clone itself: Its antigen is unidentified.

Sequencing used PBMCs. The chain links TRBV7-9 to TRBJ1-1; weak D call: TRBD1 (5 bases). The receptor comes from a woman in her 30s in good health and CMV-seropositive. This CDR3 is CASSLVAGDAEAFF. CDR3 nucleotides: TGTGCCAGCAGCTTAGTGGCGGGGGACGCTGAAGCTTTCTTT.